This T cell receptor (beta chain) was observed in a study of T cell changes during pregnancy in multiple sclerosis. The CDR3 consists of 10 residues. Here immunoSEQ multiplex PCR was the method, and the copy in TCRdb shows in-frame clones only, minus some. This sample has more than 35,000 clones; 85% to 95% occur once, and the top ten carry less than 0.45%. Sequencing used CD4+ T cells from peripheral blood mononuclear cells, obtained in the third trimester of pregnancy. The TCR sequence derives from a female donor in good health, enrolled as a control in a pregnancy study. The rearrangement joins TRBV21-1 to TRBJ1-1; the table gives TRBD1 as D, unverified against the DNA. TRBV21-1 is marked as a pseudogene. The CDR3 DNA reads TGTGCCAGGACAGATACTGAAGCTTTCTTT. It translates to CARTDTEAFF.